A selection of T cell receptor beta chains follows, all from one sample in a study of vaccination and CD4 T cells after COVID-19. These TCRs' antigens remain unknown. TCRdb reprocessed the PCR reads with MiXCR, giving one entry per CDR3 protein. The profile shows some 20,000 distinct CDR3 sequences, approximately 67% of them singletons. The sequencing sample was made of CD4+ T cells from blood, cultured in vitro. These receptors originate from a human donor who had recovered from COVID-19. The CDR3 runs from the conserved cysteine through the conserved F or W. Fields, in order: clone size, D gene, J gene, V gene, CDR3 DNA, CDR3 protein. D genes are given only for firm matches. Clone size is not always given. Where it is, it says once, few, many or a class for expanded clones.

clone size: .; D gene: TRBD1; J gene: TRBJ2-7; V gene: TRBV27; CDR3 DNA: TGTGCCAGCAGACCCGACAGGGTAGGCTACGAGCAGTACTTC; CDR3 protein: CASRPDRVGYEQYF
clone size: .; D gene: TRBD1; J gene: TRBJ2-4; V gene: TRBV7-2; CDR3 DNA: TGTGCCAGCAGCTTATCCGGGACAGGGATCGCCAAAAACATTCAGTACTTC; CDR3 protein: CASSLSGTGIAKNIQYF
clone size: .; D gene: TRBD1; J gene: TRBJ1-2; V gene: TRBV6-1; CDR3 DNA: TGTGCCAGCAGCTGGGGACAGGGGGTGGGCTACACCTTC; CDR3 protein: CASSWGQGVGYTF
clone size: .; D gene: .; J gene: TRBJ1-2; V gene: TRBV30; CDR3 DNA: TGTGCCAGGACTGGGGGGCGTCACTATGGCTACACCTTC; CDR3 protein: CARTGGRHYGYTF
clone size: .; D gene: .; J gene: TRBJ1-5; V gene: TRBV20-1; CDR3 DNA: TGCAGTGCTAGTGGGGCAGGGTATAGCAATCAGCCCCAGCATTTT; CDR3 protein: CSASGAGYSNQPQHF
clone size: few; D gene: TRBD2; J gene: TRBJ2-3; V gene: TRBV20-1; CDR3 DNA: TGCAGTGCTTTCGTCCCGGGACTAGCGGGGGGCTCCACAGATACGCAGTATTTT; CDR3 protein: CSAFVPGLAGGSTDTQYF
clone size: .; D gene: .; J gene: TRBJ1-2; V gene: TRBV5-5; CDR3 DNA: TGTGCCAGCAGCTTGGAGGGAGGCGGACGGACCTATGGCTACACCTTC; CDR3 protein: CASSLEGGGRTYGYTF
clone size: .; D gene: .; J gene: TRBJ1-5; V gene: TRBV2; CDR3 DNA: TGTGCCAGCAGTACAGAAGGAATGCAGCATTTT; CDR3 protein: CASSTEGMQHF
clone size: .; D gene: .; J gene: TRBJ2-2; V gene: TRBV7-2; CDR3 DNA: TGTGCCAGCAGCTTAGTGCTGGCAGCAAACACCGGGGAGCTGTTTTTT; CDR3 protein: CASSLVLAANTGELFF
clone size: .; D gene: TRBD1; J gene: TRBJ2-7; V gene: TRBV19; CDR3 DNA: TGTGCCAGTAGTATATGGGACAGGGCGGACCACGAGCAGTACTTC; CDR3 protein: CASSIWDRADHEQYF
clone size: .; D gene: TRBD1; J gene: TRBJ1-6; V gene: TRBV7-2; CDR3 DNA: TGTGCCAGCAGCTTAGTGGACAGGGCGTCCTATAATTCACCCCTCCACTTT; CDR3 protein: CASSLVDRASYNSPLHF
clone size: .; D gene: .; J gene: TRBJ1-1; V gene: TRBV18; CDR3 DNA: TGTGCCAGCTCACCAAAGACAGGCGGGCACACTGAAGCTTTCTTT; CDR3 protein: CASSPKTGGHTEAFF
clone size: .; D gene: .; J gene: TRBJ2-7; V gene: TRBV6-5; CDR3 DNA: TGTGCCAGCAGTTACAAGATCGGGAGCTCCTACGAGCAGTACTTC; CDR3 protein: CASSYKIGSSYEQYF
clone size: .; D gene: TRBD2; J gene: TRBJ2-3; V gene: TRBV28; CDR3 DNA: TGTGCCAGCAGCCCCCGGGGGGGGCCCACAGATACGCAGTATTTT; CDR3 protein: CASSPRGGPTDTQYF
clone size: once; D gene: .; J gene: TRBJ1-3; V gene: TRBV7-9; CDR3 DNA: TGTGCCAGCACCCCTACAACAAGGGCTTCGTGGGGAAACACCATATATTTT; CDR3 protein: CASTPTTRASWGNTIYF
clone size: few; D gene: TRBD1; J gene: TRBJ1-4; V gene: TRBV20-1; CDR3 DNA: TGCAGTGCTAGGGGGGGACAGGGGCGCAATGAAAAACTGTTTTTT; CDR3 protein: CSARGGQGRNEKLFF
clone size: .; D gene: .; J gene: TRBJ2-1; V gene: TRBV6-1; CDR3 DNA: TGTGCCAGCACCCCCGGTGGGTCCTACAATGAGCAGTTCTTC; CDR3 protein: CASTPGGSYNEQFF
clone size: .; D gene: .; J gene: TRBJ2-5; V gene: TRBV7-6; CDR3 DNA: TGTGCCAGCACCAAACACCCGGGCCGGCAAGAGACCCAGTACTTC; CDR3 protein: CASTKHPGRQETQYF
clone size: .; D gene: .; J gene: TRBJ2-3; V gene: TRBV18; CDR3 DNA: TGTGCCAGCTCACCTGACGGGGGTACAGATACGCAGTATTTT; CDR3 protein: CASSPDGGTDTQYF
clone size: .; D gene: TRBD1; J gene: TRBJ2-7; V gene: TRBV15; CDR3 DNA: TGTGCCACCAGCAGAGGTGGGACAGGGAACTACGAGCAGTACTTC; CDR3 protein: CATSRGGTGNYEQYF
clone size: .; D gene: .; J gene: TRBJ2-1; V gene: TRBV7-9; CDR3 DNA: TGTGCCAGCAGCTTCTTGGCGGTCTCCTACAATGAGCAGTTCTTC; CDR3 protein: CASSFLAVSYNEQFF
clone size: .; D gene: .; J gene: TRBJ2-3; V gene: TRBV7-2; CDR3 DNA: TGTGCCAGCAGCCCCCGGGTAGATACGCAGTATTTT; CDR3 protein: CASSPRVDTQYF
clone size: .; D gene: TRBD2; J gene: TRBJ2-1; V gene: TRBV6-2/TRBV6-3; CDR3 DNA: TGTGCCAGCAGTCTCACGGGACTAGAGAACAATGAGCAGTTCTTC; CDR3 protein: CASSLTGLENNEQFF
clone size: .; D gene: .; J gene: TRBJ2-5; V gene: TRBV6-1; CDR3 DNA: TGTGCCAGCAGGGCCCGACTCCGCGGGAACGGTCCGCAAGAGACCCAGTACTTC; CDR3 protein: CASRARLRGNGPQETQYF
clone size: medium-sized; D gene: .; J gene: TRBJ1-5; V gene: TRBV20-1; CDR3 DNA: TGCAGTGCTAGAGAATCCCTACAGCCCCAGCATTTT; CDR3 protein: CSARESLQPQHF